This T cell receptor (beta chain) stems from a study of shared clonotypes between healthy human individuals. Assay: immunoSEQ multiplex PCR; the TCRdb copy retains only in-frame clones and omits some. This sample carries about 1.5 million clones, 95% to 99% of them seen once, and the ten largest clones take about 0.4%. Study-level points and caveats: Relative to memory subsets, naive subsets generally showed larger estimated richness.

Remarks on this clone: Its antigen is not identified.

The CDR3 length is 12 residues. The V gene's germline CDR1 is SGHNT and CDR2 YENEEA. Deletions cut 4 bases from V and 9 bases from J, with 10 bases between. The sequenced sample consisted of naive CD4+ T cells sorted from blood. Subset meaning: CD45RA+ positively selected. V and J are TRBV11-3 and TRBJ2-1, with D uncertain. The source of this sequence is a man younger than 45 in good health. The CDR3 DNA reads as TGTGCCAGCAGCTCTCAGTGGACTGAGCAGTTCTTC. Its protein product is CASSSQWTEQFF. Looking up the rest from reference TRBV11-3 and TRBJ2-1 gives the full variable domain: EAGVVQSPRYKIIEKKQPVAFWCNPISGHNTLYWYLQNLGQGPELLIRYENEEAVDDSQLPKDRFSAERLKGVDSTLKIQPAELGDSAVYLCASSSQWTEQFFGPGTRLTVL.